The rows below give T cell receptor beta chains drawn from one sample of a study of blood T cells in healthy people across ages. TCRdb independently ran MiXCR on the 5' RACE reads; one entry per CDR3 protein. The repertoire holds around 1,800,000 distinct CDR3 sequences, with approximately 39% as singletons. Sequencing used blood. Source of these receptors: a human donor in good health. Each CDR3 is given with its conserved first and last residue. The D gene is left open where the match is weak. Clone size is given for some rows only: seen once, a few or many times, or a class if the clone is expanded.

CDR3aa	CDR3nt	j_gene	v_gene	abundance	d_gene
CASSLNRWGGDTDTQYF	TGTGCCAGCAGCTTAAATCGGTGGGGGGGTGACACAGATACGCAGTATTTT	TRBJ2-3	TRBV7-2	NA	TRBD2
CTSSYSTRLVKETQYF	TGTACCAGCAGTTACTCCACCCGACTAGTAAAAGAGACCCAGTACTTC	TRBJ2-5	TRBV6-2/TRBV6-3	NA	NA
CASSGTGLGGYTF	TGTGCCAGTAGTGGAACAGGGTTGGGTGGCTACACCTTC	TRBJ1-2	TRBV19	NA	NA
CASSLMGNRVSTEAFF	TGTGCCAGCAGTTTAATGGGAAACAGGGTGAGCACTGAAGCTTTCTTT	TRBJ1-1	TRBV27	NA	NA
CSASSSSDTQYF	TGCAGTGCTAGCAGCTCCTCCGATACGCAGTATTTT	TRBJ2-3	TRBV20-1	NA	NA
CASSNIIPSGVRIYSNQPQHF	TGTGCCAGCAGCAATATAATACCCAGTGGGGTGAGGATATATAGCAATCAGCCCCAGCATTTT	TRBJ1-5	TRBV28	NA	NA
CATSDLGGNTEAFF	TGTGCCACCAGTGATTTGGGAGGTAACACTGAAGCTTTCTTT	TRBJ1-1	TRBV24-1	NA	NA
CSVGASNQETQYF	TGCAGCGTTGGGGCTAGCAACCAAGAGACCCAGTACTTC	TRBJ2-5	TRBV29-1	NA	NA
CATGQVYSYEQYF	TGTGCCACAGGACAGGTCTACTCCTACGAGCAGTACTTC	TRBJ2-7	TRBV28	NA	TRBD1
CSASELVQETQYF	TGCAGTGCTAGCGAACTAGTGCAAGAGACCCAGTACTTC	TRBJ2-5	TRBV20-1	NA	NA
CASSTEILDQETQYF	TGTGCCAGCTCTACCGAAATTCTGGACCAAGAGACCCAGTACTTC	TRBJ2-5	TRBV7-2	once	NA
CASSVGETIYSGNTIYF	TGTGCCAGCAGCGTAGGAGAGACCATTTACTCTGGAAACACCATATATTTT	TRBJ1-3	TRBV9	NA	NA
CASSLRSLDTEAFF	TGCGCCAGCAGCTTGCGTTCCCTTGACACTGAAGCTTTCTTT	TRBJ1-1	TRBV5-1	NA	NA
CATSRVQGVNSPLHF	TGTGCCACCAGCAGAGTTCAGGGGGTTAATTCACCCCTCCACTTT	TRBJ1-6	TRBV15	NA	TRBD1
CASSDPSYGYTF	TGTGCCAGCAGTGACCCCTCCTATGGCTACACCTTC	TRBJ1-2	TRBV6-4	NA	NA
CASSLGRISKNIQYF	TGTGCCAGCAGCTTAGGGAGAATATCCAAAAACATTCAGTACTTC	TRBJ2-4	TRBV11-2	many	NA
CSVRGRLLDTEAFF	TGCAGTGTCAGGGGGCGCCTATTGGACACTGAAGCTTTCTTT	TRBJ1-1	TRBV29-1	NA	TRBD1
CSARHSIPAETQYF	TGCAGTGCTAGGCACAGCATCCCCGCGGAGACCCAGTACTTC	TRBJ2-5	TRBV20-1	NA	NA
CSVKLVGPEAFF	TGCAGCGTTAAGCTGGTGGGGCCTGAAGCTTTCTTT	TRBJ1-1	TRBV29-1	once	NA
CSVEEAEGTAYDEQYF	TGCAGCGTTGAGGAGGCGGAAGGGACCGCATATGACGAGCAGTACTTC	TRBJ2-7	TRBV29-1	NA	NA
CASSPDGGRNTEAFF	TGTGCCAGCAGCCCAGACGGGGGACGGAACACTGAAGCTTTCTTT	TRBJ1-1	TRBV7-2	once	NA
CASSSLYMNTEAFF	TGTGCCAGCAGCTCCTTGTATATGAACACTGAAGCTTTCTTT	TRBJ1-1	TRBV7-6	NA	NA
CASSQDTVPDGNTGELFF	TGCGCCAGCAGCCAAGATACGGTCCCCGACGGAAACACCGGGGAGCTGTTTTTT	TRBJ2-2	TRBV4-3	NA	NA
CASSFLANDLERNEQYF	TGCGCCAGCAGCTTTTTAGCGAACGATTTGGAAAGGAACGAGCAGTACTTC	TRBJ2-7	TRBV5-1	NA	NA
CASSQVNGGIHQYF	TGCGCCAGCAGCCAAGTAAACGGGGGCATCCACCAGTACTTC	TRBJ2-7	TRBV4-3	many	NA
CSARDPSTGSYEQYF	TGCAGTGCTAGAGATCCATCGACAGGATCCTACGAGCAGTACTTC	TRBJ2-7	TRBV20-1	NA	NA
CASSLRGQKNAEAFF	TGTGCCAGCAGCTTAAGAGGACAGAAGAACGCTGAAGCTTTCTTT	TRBJ1-1	TRBV7-9	NA	NA
CASSLPTLNTEAFF	TGTGCCAGCAGCCTGCCAACACTGAACACTGAAGCTTTCTTT	TRBJ1-1	TRBV7-2	NA	NA
CASRLDYPSSYEQYF	TGTGCCAGCAGATTGGACTACCCGAGCTCCTACGAGCAGTACTTC	TRBJ2-7	TRBV12-3/TRBV12-4	few	NA